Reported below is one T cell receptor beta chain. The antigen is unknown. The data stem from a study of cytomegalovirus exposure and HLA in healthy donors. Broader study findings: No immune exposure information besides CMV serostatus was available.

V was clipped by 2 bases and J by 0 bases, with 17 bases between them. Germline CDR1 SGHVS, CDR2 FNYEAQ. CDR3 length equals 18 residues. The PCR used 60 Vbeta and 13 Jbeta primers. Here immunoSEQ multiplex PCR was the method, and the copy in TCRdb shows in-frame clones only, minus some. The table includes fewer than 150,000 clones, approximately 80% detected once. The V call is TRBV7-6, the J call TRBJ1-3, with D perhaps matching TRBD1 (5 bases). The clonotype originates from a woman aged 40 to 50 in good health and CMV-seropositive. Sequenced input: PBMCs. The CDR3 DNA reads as TGTGCCAGCAGCTTATACGGACACCTTAGTCTCTCTGGAAACACCATATATTTT. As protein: CASSLYGHLSLSGNTIYF. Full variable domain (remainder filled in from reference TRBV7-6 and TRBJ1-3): GAGVSQSPRYKVTKRGQDVALRCDPISGHVSLYWYRQALGQGPEFLTYFNYEAQQDKSGLPNDRFSAERPEGSISTLTIQRTEQRDSAMYRCASSLYGHLSLSGNTIYFGEGSWLTVV.